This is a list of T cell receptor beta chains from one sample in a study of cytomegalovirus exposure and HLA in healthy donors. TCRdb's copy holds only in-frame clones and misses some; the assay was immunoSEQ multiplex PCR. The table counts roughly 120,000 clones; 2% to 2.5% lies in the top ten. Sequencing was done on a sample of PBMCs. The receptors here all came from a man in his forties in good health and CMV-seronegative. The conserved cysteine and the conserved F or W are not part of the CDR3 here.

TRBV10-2 ASSGGTGGLNTEAF
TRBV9 ASSPYTANYGYT
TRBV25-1 ASSDLVTWGENIQY
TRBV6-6 ASSLILTGGNGYT
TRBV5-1 ASSTTNNEQF
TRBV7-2 ASSTMAGSHEQY
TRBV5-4 ASSSRDSSYNEQF
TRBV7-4 ASSSPDREGNTIY
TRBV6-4 ASSVALRETQY
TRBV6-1 ASSETIREY
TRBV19 ASSIGVRDTQY
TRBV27 ASSLDRGNEQF
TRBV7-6 ASSLVRETQY
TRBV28 ASRLSLAGEGYT
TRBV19 ASSRRDRGTGELF
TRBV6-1 ASSASGGYGYT
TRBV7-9 ASSPPDRGRHETQY
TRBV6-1 ASSESTGTYNEQF
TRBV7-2 ASSLRQGGNQPQH
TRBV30 ACMGGSRTEAF
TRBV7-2 ASSLGLGYNEQF
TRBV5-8 ASSYTNLAGEGEQY
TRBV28 ASSLPGQGANYGYT
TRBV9 ASSVGGIRGEQY
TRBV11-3 ASSLDSRRGRAYEQY
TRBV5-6 ASSRLGGTSYEQY
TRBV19 ASTPTQGVQETQY
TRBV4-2 ASSQAVREGSYNSPLH
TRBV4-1 ASSQTTSGRIYEQY
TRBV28 ASPASTGLNTEAF
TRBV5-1 ASSLGTGTSLEQY
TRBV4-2 ASSQGKQVNYGYT
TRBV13 ASGTSGIWSTDTQY
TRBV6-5 ASSYWAAGGVDEQY
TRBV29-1 SVIAGAQDQPQH
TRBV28 ASSLGGGYSEKLF
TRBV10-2 ASSHSGTSGSLKNEQF
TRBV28 ASSSGIYGYT
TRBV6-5 ASSYLREASYEQY
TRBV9 ASSVVVASGEQY
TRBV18 ASSPLSGQGAYEQY
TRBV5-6 ASSLAGGNTIY
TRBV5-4 ASSLKGDGQPQH
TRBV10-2 ATRPIQGSTEAF
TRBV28 ASSPPGDPQEGEAF
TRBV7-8 ASSRGVTDTQY
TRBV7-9 ASSLARTGSLGDGYT
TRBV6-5 ASSRSYSYNEQF
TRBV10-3 AISGSWGGPTDTQY
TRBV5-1 ASSLGVTGSTYEQY
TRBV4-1 ASSQETGNTGELF
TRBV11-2 ASSLPSGFSYNEQF
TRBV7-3 ASSLGITGSEKLF